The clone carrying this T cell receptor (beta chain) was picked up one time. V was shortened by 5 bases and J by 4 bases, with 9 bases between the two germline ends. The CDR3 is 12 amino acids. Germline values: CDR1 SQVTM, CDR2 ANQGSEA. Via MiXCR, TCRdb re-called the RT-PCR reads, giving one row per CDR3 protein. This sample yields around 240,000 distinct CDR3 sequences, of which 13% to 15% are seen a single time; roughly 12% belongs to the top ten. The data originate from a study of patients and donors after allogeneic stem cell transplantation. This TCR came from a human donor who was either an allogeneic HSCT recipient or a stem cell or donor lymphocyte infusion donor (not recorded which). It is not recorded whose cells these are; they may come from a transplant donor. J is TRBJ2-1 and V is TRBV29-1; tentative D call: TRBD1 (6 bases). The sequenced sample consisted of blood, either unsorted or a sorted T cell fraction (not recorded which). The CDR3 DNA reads TGCAGCGTTCGGACAGATTACAATGAGCAGTTCTTC. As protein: CSVRTDYNEQFF.